The 2 T cell receptor beta chains below all came from one sample that was sequenced in a study of blood T cells in healthy people across ages. It was with a sample-barcoded 5' primer and a J-beta primer mix that a second PCR of roughly 7 to 12 cycles was run. TCRdb re-analysed the 5' RACE reads in MiXCR, keeping a single row per CDR3 protein. The table records around 650,000 distinct CDR3 sequences, approximately 40% of them present only once. The sample comprised blood. Receptor source: a man at least 80 years old in good health.

This clonotype was detected a few times. This sequence joins TRBV20-1 and TRBJ2-1; 8 bases agree with TRBD2. Looked up from germline, CDR1 is DFQATT and CDR2 is SNEGSKA (reference sequence). This CDR3 contains 16 residues. V dropped 0 bases and J dropped 2; count of bases not matched to a gene: 6. CDR3 DNA: TGCAGTGCTAGAGAGTTCGGGGGGGCCCCCTACAATGAGCAGTTCTTC. It specifies CSAREFGGAPYNEQFF.

This clonotype was recorded at least ten times. This sequence joins TRBV7-2 and TRBJ2-1, with 7 bases aligning to TRBD2. The CDR3 extends over 14 amino acids. With V trimmed by 2 bases and J by 9 bases, 7 bases remained unmatched. The germline V gene encodes CDR1 SGHTA and CDR2 FQGNSA. This CDR3 reads CASSLRAGVGEQFF. DNA for the CDR3: TGTGCCAGCAGCTTACGCGCGGGAGTCGGTGAGCAGTTCTTC.